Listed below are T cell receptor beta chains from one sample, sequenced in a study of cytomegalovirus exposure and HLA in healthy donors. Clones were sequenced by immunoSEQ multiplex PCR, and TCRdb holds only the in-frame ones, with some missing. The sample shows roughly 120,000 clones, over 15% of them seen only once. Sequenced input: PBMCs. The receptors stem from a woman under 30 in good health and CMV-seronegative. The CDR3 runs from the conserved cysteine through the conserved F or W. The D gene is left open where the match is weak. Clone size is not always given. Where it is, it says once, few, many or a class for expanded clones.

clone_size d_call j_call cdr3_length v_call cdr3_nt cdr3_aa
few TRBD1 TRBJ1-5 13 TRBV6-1 TGTGCCAGCAGTATAGGGGGCGACCAGCCCCAGCATTTT CASSIGGDQPQHF
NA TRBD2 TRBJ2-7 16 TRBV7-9 TGTGCCAGCAGCCCACACGGGACTAGCGGAACCTACGAGCAGTACTTC CASSPHGTSGTYEQYF
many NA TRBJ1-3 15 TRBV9 TGTGCCAGCAGCCCAACGGGACACTCTGGAAACACCATATATTTT CASSPTGHSGNTIYF
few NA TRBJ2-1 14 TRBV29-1 TGCAGCGTTGAAGATTCCGGGAGTGGAGATGAGCAGTTCTTC CSVEDSGSGDEQFF
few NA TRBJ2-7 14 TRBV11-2 TGTGCCAGCAGCTACAGGGCGGGAGAGGTCGAGCAGTACTTC CASSYRAGEVEQYF
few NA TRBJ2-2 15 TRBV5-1 TGCGCCAGCAGCTTGGTGGTAGCAAACACCGGGGAGCTGTTTTTT CASSLVVANTGELFF
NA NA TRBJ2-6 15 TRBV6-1 TGTGCCAGCACTCCCGGAGGGACTGGGGCCAACGTCCTGACTTTC CASTPGGTGANVLTF
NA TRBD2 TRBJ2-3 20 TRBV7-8 TGTGCCAGCAGCTTAGCGCCCGCACGACTAGCGGGGGGAGGTACAGATACGCAGTATTTT CASSLAPARLAGGGTDTQYF
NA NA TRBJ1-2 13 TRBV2 TGTGCCAGCAGTGCTGACACACGCTATGGCTACACCTTC CASSADTRYGYTF
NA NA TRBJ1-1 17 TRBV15 TGTGCCACCAGCAGAGAGGTGGGGGGGCTTGGGAACACTGAAGCTTTCTTT CATSREVGGLGNTEAFF
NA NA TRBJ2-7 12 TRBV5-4 TGTGCCAGCAGCTTGGTCTCTAAAGAGCAGTACTTC CASSLVSKEQYF
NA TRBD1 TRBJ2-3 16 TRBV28 TGTGCCAGCAGTGCTTCCGGGACAGGGGTCGGAGATACGCAGTATTTT CASSASGTGVGDTQYF
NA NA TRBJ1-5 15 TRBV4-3 TGCGCCAGCAGCCAAGCGCCAGGGGATAATCAGCCCCAGCATTTT CASSQAPGDNQPQHF
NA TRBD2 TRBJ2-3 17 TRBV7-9 TGTGCCAGCAGCCCAAACCGGGGACTAGCGGGACGAGATACGCAGTATTTT CASSPNRGLAGRDTQYF
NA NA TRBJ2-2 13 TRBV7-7 TGTGCCAGCAGCCCCACCCCCGGCGGGGAGCTGTTTTTT CASSPTPGGELFF
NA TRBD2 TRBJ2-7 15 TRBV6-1 TGTGCCAGCAGTGAACCCAGCGGGGGTCCTTACGAGCAGTACTTC CASSEPSGGPYEQYF
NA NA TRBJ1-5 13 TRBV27 TGTGCCAGCAGTTTATCAGGGGGACAGCCCCAGCATTTT CASSLSGGQPQHF